The present entry profiles one T cell receptor beta chain with its context. Naive CD8 cells lacked CD45RO and underwent positive selection for CCR7, leaving out terminally differentiated effector memory CD45RA+ cells. The data originate from a study of shared clonotypes between healthy human individuals. Profiled with immunoSEQ multiplex PCR; TCRdb holds only in-frame clones, not every one. Of roughly 1,800,000 clones listed, about 95% are singletons. Trimming took 5 bases from V and 4 from J, leaving 15 bases between them. The CDR3 covers 14 residues. Germline CDR1 and CDR2: SGHVS and FQNEAQ. Sequencing input: naive CD8+ T cells sorted from blood. The chain combines TRBV7-8 with TRBJ2-7; D is uncertain. This TCR was sampled from a man in his late teens or twenties in good health. The CDR3 loop is CASSPSGPLYEQYF. For the CDR3, the DNA is TGTGCCAGCAGCCCCTCCGGGCCTTTGTACGAGCAGTACTTC.